This TCR beta chain was recorded in a study of identical twins. The CDR3 spans 13 residues. The germline gives CDR1 SGHTA, CDR2 FQGTGA. Trimming took off 2 bases at V and 8 bases at J, with 11 bases between the two ends. On this clonotype itself: As yet, its antigen is unknown.

One entry per CDR3 protein results from TCRdb running MiXCR on the 5' RACE reads. The table includes 250,000 or so distinct CDR3 sequences, about 12% detected once. General study results and limits: Out-of-frame beta sequences exhibited a weaker degree of excess twin sharing. Findings depended on cross-sectional statistics rather than tracking the same donors. Modeled out-of-frame TCR alpha sharing in monozygotic twins fell below observed levels. Insertions were fewer in abundant cord blood beta clonotypes, whereas memory repertoires showed none of this pattern.

The same sample was also studied in work on yellow fever vaccine responses in identical twins.

The V gene is TRBV7-3, the J gene TRBJ2-3, with D hard to call. This clonotype originated in a woman younger than 35 in good health. Source material: memory (CD45RO+) T cells sorted from blood. The CDR3 region has the DNA TGTGCCAGCAGCTTATACGGCTCTGGTACGCAGTATTTT. Translating gives CASSLYGSGTQYF.